The 23 T cell receptor beta chains below all came from one sample that was sequenced in a study of T cell repertoires in cytomegalovirus infection. TCRdb redid the calling of the reads with MiXCR, one entry per CDR3 protein. The sample consists of some 920,000 distinct CDR3 sequences, roughly 30% of them appearing once. No antigen has been identified for these receptors. Sequences were derived from cultured CD8+ T cells from PBMCs, sampled from culture after CMV antigen stimulation. The receptors were sampled from a human donor in good health (CMV status not recorded). Some clones in this sample may be carry-over from other donors' samples.

The V call is TRBV12-3 or TRBV12-4, the J call TRBJ2-2; D tentatively fits TRBD1 or TRBD2 (6 bases each). V was pared by 7 bases and J by 2 bases, with 17 bases between. The CDR3 runs 16 residues. The chain's CDR3 is CASTPGGRINTGELFF. The CDR3 DNA is TGTGCCAGCACCCCCGGGGGCAGAATTAACACCGGGGAGCTGTTTTTT.

The genes are TRBV12-3 or TRBV12-4 and TRBJ2-7; D uncertain. Trimming cost V 1 base and J 5 bases, with 6 bases left between them. The CDR3 runs to 12 residues. CDR3 in amino acids: CASSLGDHEQYV. The CDR3 DNA follows: TGTGCCAGCAGTTTAGGAGACCACGAGCAGTACGTC.

The chain employs TRBV7-8 and TRBJ2-7; 10 bases map to TRBD1. CDR1 and CDR2 from the germline V gene are SGHVS and FQNEAQ. The CDR3 has 15 amino acids. The V segment lost 7 bases and the J segment 6 bases; nucleotides outside the gene matches: 12. This CDR3 reads CASTRSLGQGREQYF. The CDR3 DNA sequence: TGTGCCAGCACCCGAAGTCTGGGACAGGGGCGCGAGCAGTACTTC.

The chain has TRBV24-1 and TRBJ2-2, with D hard to call. Germline V CDR1 and CDR2: KGHDR, SFDVKD. V was pared by 4 bases and J by 5 bases, with 13 bases between. This CDR3 is built from 15 residues. CDR3 DNA: TGTGCCACCAGTGACCGCATTTCTGGGACCGGGGAGCTGTTTTTT. This translates into CATSDRISGTGELFF.

This clonotype was found a few times. The chain couples TRBV6-1 to TRBJ2-7; 9 positions agree with TRBD1. The trim removed 11 bases at V and 4 bases at J, leaving 15 bases unmatched. In germline, CDR1 is MNHNS, CDR2 SASEGT. The CDR3 has 15 amino acids. Here the CDR3 reads CAVTGGSNPLYEQYF. CDR3 nucleotides: TGTGCCGTTACAGGGGGCTCAAACCCTCTGTACGAGCAGTACTTC.

V usage is TRBV19 and J usage is TRBJ1-2; 7 bases agree with TRBD1. This CDR3 contains 13 residues. Germline CDR1 is LNHDA and CDR2 is SQIVND (reference sequence). The V and J ends lost 5 bases and 8 bases, in that order; junction bases with no gene match: 8. CDR3 sequence: CASSFKGARGYTF. The CDR3, as DNA: TGTGCCAGTAGTTTTAAGGGGGCGCGCGGCTACACCTTC. Full variable domain (missing parts from reference TRBV19 and TRBJ1-2): DGGITQSPKYLFRKEGQNVTLSCEQNLNHDAMYWYRQDPGQGLRLIYYSQIVNDFQKGDIAEGYSVSREKKESFPLTVTSAQKNPTAFYLCASSFKGARGYTFGSGTRLTVV.

This clonotype was counted at least ten times. The chain has TRBV7-8 and TRBJ2-3; 7 bases fit TRBD2. Germline V gene lookup returns CDR1 SGHVS and CDR2 FQNEAQ. Trimming removed 4 bases from V and 1 base from J; junction bases left unmatched: 5. The CDR3 has 15 residues. CDR3 sequence reads: CASSYGLVGTDTQYF. The CDR3 bases are TGTGCCAGCAGCTATGGACTAGTGGGCACAGATACGCAGTATTTT.

This clonotype was seen a few times. The CDR3 spells CASSWIPSGGEREQYV. The CDR3 nucleotides read TGTGCCAGCAGCTGGATTCCTAGCGGGGGGGAGCGTGAGCAGTACGTC. This chain joins TRBV7-8 and TRBJ2-7, with TRBD2 matching 12 bases. This CDR3 has 16 amino acids. Per the germline V gene, CDR1 is SGHVS and CDR2 is FQNEAQ. V trimming: 4 bases; J trimming: 7 bases; junction bases outside the gene matches: 11.

This clonotype has just a few counts. The chain employs TRBV4-1 and TRBJ2-7, with D possibly matching TRBD2 (5 bases). V was pared by 1 base and J by 2 bases, with 18 bases between. CDR1 MGHRA and CDR2 YSYEKL come from the germline V gene. The CDR3 length is 17 residues. The CDR3 loop reads CASSQAILVTGPYEQYV. CDR3 bases: TGCGCCAGCAGCCAAGCTATACTAGTTACCGGCCCCTACGAGCAGTACGTC.

CDR3 amino acids: CASSRYTGTENYEQYF. CDR3 nucleotides: TGCGCCAGCAGCCGATATACCGGGACGGAGAACTACGAGCAGTACTTC. The rearrangement joins TRBV4-1 to TRBJ2-7; D tentatively reads TRBD1 or TRBD2 (5 bases each). Trimming pared 4 bases from V and 3 bases from J, leaving 19 bases between. In germline, CDR1 is MGHRA, CDR2 YSYEKL. CDR3 length equals 16 residues.

J is TRBJ1-1 and V is TRBV27, with D uncertain. The CDR3 is 13 residues long. CDR1 is MNHEY, CDR2 SMNVEV, per germline (reference sequence). V gave up 8 bases and J gave up 6 bases, with 16 bases separating them. The CDR3 DNA sequence: TGTGCCAGCGGGCAGAGTAGGTACTCTGAAGCTTTCTTT. This sequence encodes CASGQSRYSEAFF.

The chain carries TRBV19 and TRBJ2-1; 9 nucleotides line up with TRBD1. V gave up 5 bases and J gave up 5 bases; unmatched junction bases: 7. The CDR3 sequence is 15 residues long. Germline V CDR1 and CDR2: LNHDA, SQIVND (reference sequence). CDR3 amino acids: CASSDRDRENNEQFF. Written as DNA, the CDR3 is TGTGCCAGTAGTGACCGGGACAGGGAAAACAATGAGCAGTTCTTC.

This sequence joins TRBV6-1 and TRBJ1-1; 9 nucleotides align to TRBD1. The germline V gene encodes CDR1 MNHNS and CDR2 SASEGT. The length of the CDR3 is 16 residues. The V gene end was trimmed by 8 bases and the J gene end by 0 bases; junction bases not matched to a gene: 10. The CDR3 DNA reads as TGTGCCAGCGGCCCCCTAAACAGGGGGCTGAACACTGAAGCTTTCTTT. This gives the protein CASGPLNRGLNTEAFF.

The V gene is TRBV13, the J gene TRBJ2-7, with D tentatively TRBD1 (5 bases). The length of the CDR3 is 16 residues. Per germline, CDR1 PRHDT and CDR2 FYEKMQ (reference sequence). Trimming removed 0 bases from V and 0 bases from J, with 12 bases in between. CDR3 protein: CASSLGGARSSYEQYV. The CDR3 nucleotides read TGTGCCAGCAGCTTAGGAGGGGCCAGAAGCTCCTACGAGCAGTACGTC.

The CDR3 protein is CASKFRTGYGYTF. In nucleotides, the CDR3 is TGTGCCAGCAAGTTCCGGACAGGGTATGGCTACACCTTC. This sequence joins TRBV2 and TRBJ1-2; TRBD1 matches 8 bases. Trimming cost V 7 bases and J 5 bases; bases outside gene matches: 6. Germline V gene data show CDR1 as SNHLY and CDR2 as FYNNEI. This CDR3 has 13 amino acids.

This clonotype was observed at least ten times. This rearrangement joins TRBV4-2 to TRBJ1-5, with D possibly TRBD1 on 6 matching bases. V shed 2 bases and J shed 5 bases, with 10 bases lying between them. The CDR3 runs to 14 residues. Germline lookup yields CDR1 LGHNA and CDR2 YNFKEQ. The CDR3 coding sequence is TGTGCCAGCAGCCAACAAAAGGGGGATCAGCCCCAGCATTTT. It is translated as CASSQQKGDQPQHF.

This chain links TRBV27 with TRBJ1-6; 8 nucleotides match TRBD1. The ends lost 5 bases at V and 10 bases at J; junction bases unmatched: 4. CDR1 MNHEY and CDR2 SMNVEV come from the germline V gene (reference sequence). This CDR3 has 13 amino acids. CDR3 amino acids: CASSPTGVSPLHF. CDR3 nucleotide sequence: TGTGCCAGCAGTCCGACAGGGGTATCACCCCTCCACTTT.

The chain has TRBV12-3 or TRBV12-4 and TRBJ2-5, with 8 bases matching TRBD2. The V segment lost 3 bases and the J segment 2 bases; nucleotides outside the gene matches: 8. The CDR3 runs 16 residues. The CDR3 bases are TGTGCCAGCAGTTTTAAGCTAGCGGGTGCTCAAGAGACCCAGTACTTC. This encodes CASSFKLAGAQETQYF.

Note on this clonotype: At one end, the junction sequence differs from germline, possibly due to a read error. The V gene is TRBV28, the J gene TRBJ2-7; D ambiguous. The germline V gene encodes CDR1 MDHEN and CDR2 SYDVKM. CDR3 length: 14 residues. CDR3 nucleotide sequence: TGTGCCAGCAGTCCTATGGACGCAAACTACGAGCAGCACTTC. As protein: CASSPMDANYEQHF.

This clonotype has just a few counts. The chain links TRBV7-6 to TRBJ2-1; 12 positions match TRBD2. CDR3 size: 16 residues. The V gene end was trimmed by 6 bases and the J gene end by 7 bases; junction bases not matched to a gene: 10. Per the germline V gene, CDR1 is SGHVS and CDR2 is FNYEAQ. CDR3 sequence reads: CASSSLAGGPRNEQFF. The CDR3 DNA reads as TGTGCCAGCAGTTCCCTAGCGGGGGGGCCGCGAAATGAGCAGTTCTTC.

The CDR3 protein is CAISDGTGENQPQHF. The CDR3 DNA reads TGTGCCATCAGTGACGGGACAGGCGAGAATCAGCCCCAGCATTTT. This chain links TRBV10-3 with TRBJ1-5, with 8 nucleotides matching TRBD1. This CDR3 spans 15 amino acids. Germline V gene sequence: CDR1 ENHRY, CDR2 SYGVKD. V lost 3 bases and J lost 4; bases outside the gene matches: 5.

This chain connects TRBV14 to TRBJ1-1; D might be TRBD1 (5 bases). V lost 0 bases and J lost 0, with 14 bases in between. Germline assignment: CDR1 SGHDN and CDR2 FVKESK. The CDR3 is 17 residues long. This CDR3 is CASSQDNQGLMNTEAFF. The CDR3 DNA sequence: TGTGCCAGCAGCCAAGATAATCAGGGCCTCATGAACACTGAAGCTTTCTTT.

The chain links TRBV29-1 to TRBJ1-1; D is possibly TRBD1 (5 bases). Germline values: CDR1 SQVTM, CDR2 ANQGSEA. The CDR3 extends over 18 amino acids. Trimming pared 2 bases from V and 1 base from J, leaving 23 bases between. In DNA, the CDR3 is TGCAGCGTTGAAATCCGGGGTCGGGGACTCCGTACGAACACTGAAGCTTTCTTT. Encoded protein: CSVEIRGRGLRTNTEAFF.